This T cell receptor beta chain is from a study of memory CD4+ T cells and cytomegalovirus serostatus. Germline V CDR1 and CDR2: SNHLY, FYNNEI. With 3 bases removed from V and 4 bases from J, the gap between germline ends came to 9 bases. The CDR3 has 13 amino acids. General study findings and limits: Each of approximately 63 CMV-associated TCRbeta sequences occurred in one to five individuals.

The sort gate was single viable CD3+CD4+CD8-CD45RO+ cells for memory CD4+ T cells. Serostatus was set by detecting CMV pp150, pp28, p38, p52 IgG. In the original processing: Out-of-frame sequences were removed, leaving some 2 million distinct TCRbeta sequences. Method: immunoSEQ multiplex PCR; TCRdb's copy keeps in-frame clones and lacks some. The D gene and trimming were derived from the DNA, and the V and J assignments and clone size from that table. The table records more than 40,000 clones, 76% of them present only once. Points on this clone: What it binds is not known.

This receptor was obtained from an adult in good health and CMV-seronegative. V gene TRBV2 combines with J gene TRBJ2-5; D is perhaps TRBD2 (6 bases). The specimen sequenced was memory CD4+ T cells from blood. The CDR3 spells CASSEEGPETQYF. The CDR3, as DNA: TGTGCCAGCAGTGAGGAGGGGCCAGAGACCCAGTACTTC.